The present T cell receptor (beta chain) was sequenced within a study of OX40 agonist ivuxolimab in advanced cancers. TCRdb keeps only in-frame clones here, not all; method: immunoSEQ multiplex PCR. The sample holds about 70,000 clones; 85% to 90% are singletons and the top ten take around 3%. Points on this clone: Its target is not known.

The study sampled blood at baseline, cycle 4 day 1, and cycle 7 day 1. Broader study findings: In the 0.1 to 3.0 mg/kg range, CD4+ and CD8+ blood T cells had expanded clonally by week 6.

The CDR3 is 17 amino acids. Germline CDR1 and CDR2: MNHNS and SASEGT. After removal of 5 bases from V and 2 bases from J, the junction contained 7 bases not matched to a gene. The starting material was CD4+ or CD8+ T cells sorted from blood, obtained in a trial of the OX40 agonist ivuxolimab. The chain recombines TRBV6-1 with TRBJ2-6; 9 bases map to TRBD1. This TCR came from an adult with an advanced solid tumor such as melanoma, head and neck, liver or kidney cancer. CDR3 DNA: TGTGCCAGCAGTCAAGGACAGGGGCAGGCTGGGGCCAACGTCCTGACTTTC. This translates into CASSQGQGQAGANVLTF.